The present T cell receptor (beta chain) was sequenced within a study of beta chain features in type 1 diabetes. Trimming cost V 5 bases and J 3 bases; bases outside gene matches: 14. Looked up from germline, CDR1 is SGHTA and CDR2 is FQGNSA. CDR3 length: 17 amino acids. cDNA synthesis used the whole RNA isolate, giving expressed TCRB sequences. Libraries were prepared by immunoSEQ multiplex PCR; TCRdb keeps only in-frame clonotypes and omits some of them. The sample records around 430,000 clones, approximately 28% being singletons. Sequenced sample: naive CD4+ T cells from blood. The chain joins TRBV7-2 to TRBJ2-7; 9 bases are shared with TRBD2. The receptor was derived from a man younger than 35 in good health. The CDR3 region has the DNA TGTGCCAGCAGCCATCCCCGGGGAATAGCGGGAGACTACGAGCAGTACTTC. Its protein is CASSHPRGIAGDYEQYF.